This passage covers 22 T cell receptor beta chains from one sample sequenced in a study of T cells in Graves' hyperthyroidism and ophthalmopathy. Amplified regions were TCR beta CDR3 sequences from RNA transcripts. Primed by the HTBI set, a first-round RT-PCR was run on the TCR CDR3. In TCRdb, the multiplex PCR reads were re-called with MiXCR into one record per CDR3 protein. The sample has some 300,000 distinct CDR3 sequences; roughly an eighth are singletons. The specimen sequenced was blood. The receptors shown here come from a woman in her forties with Graves' hyperthyroidism.

This clonotype was picked up many times. The chain carries TRBV20-1 and TRBJ1-5, with 8 bases identical to TRBD1. Germline V lookup: CDR1 DFQATT, CDR2 SNEGSKA (reference sequence). The CDR3 consists of 15 residues. V lost 0 bases to trimming and J lost 2 bases; unmatched junction nucleotides: 3. The CDR3 is CSARDGQGGNQPQHF. The DNA for the CDR3 is TGCAGTGCTAGAGATGGACAGGGAGGCAATCAGCCCCAGCATTTT.

This clonotype was seen more than once but under ten times. The rearrangement links TRBV30 to TRBJ1-5, with 9 bases fitting TRBD1. This CDR3 has 15 amino acids. Germline V gene sequence: CDR1 GTSNPN, CDR2 SVGIG (reference sequence). V lost 2 bases to trimming and J lost 5 bases; unmatched junction nucleotides: 7. CDR3 protein: CAWSPSGQGYQPQHF. The CDR3 region has the DNA TGTGCCTGGAGTCCTTCGGGACAGGGATATCAGCCCCAGCATTTT.

A remark on this clonotype: A single base separates this from a much larger clone, so it may be a read error. The chain recombines TRBV7-9 with TRBJ2-5; D may be TRBD2 (5 bases). Germline V gene lookup returns CDR1 SEHNR and CDR2 FQNEAQ (reference sequence). The CDR3 sequence is 12 residues long. This CDR3 is CASSSVGETQCF. CDR3 nucleotides: TGTGCCAGCAGCTCAGTCGGGGAGACCCAGTGCTTC.

Many counts were recorded for this clonotype. The chain couples TRBV20-1 to TRBJ1-1, with TRBD1 matching 7 bases. CDR1 is DFQATT and CDR2 is SNEGSKA in the germline V gene (reference sequence). Unmatched junction bases numbered 2, after V lost 1 base and J lost 3 bases. The CDR3 loop spans 13 amino acids. CDR3 coding DNA: TGCAGTGCTAGAGGCGGGACAGACACTGAAGCTTTCTTT. Protein: CSARGGTDTEAFF.

This chain connects TRBV27 to TRBJ2-7; TRBD2 agrees at 8 bases. V dropped 6 bases and J dropped 1; count of bases not matched to a gene: 5. This CDR3 contains 14 residues. Germline CDR1 reads MNHEY; CDR2 reads SMNVEV (reference sequence). The CDR3 sequence: CASSFREGSYEQYF. Written as DNA, the CDR3 is TGTGCCAGCAGCTTCCGGGAGGGGTCCTACGAGCAGTACTTC.

Many counts were recorded for this clonotype. The V call is TRBV7-9, the J call TRBJ2-7, with 11 nucleotides matching TRBD2. The V gene end was trimmed by 8 bases and the J gene end by 5 bases; junction bases not matched to a gene: 14. Germline V gene data show CDR1 as SEHNR and CDR2 as FQNEAQ (reference sequence). This CDR3 is built from 16 residues. CDR3 loop: CASAPPIAGGKHEQYF. DNA of the CDR3: TGTGCCAGCGCCCCCCCTATAGCGGGAGGGAAGCACGAGCAGTACTTC.

The rearrangement joins TRBV10-1 to TRBJ2-1; D not certain. V lost 0 bases, J lost 15 bases, and 12 bases lay in between. CDR3 length equals 12 residues. In germline, CDR1 is WNHNN, CDR2 SYGVQD (reference sequence). The CDR3 nucleotides read TGCGCCAGCAGTGAGTCCTTGGACCCCGGGTTCTTC. Encoded protein: CASSESLDPGFF.

The V gene is TRBV7-9, the J gene TRBJ2-2; 9 nucleotides align to TRBD1. CDR1 and CDR2 (germline): SEHNR, FQNEAQ (reference sequence). The V segment lost 5 bases and the J segment 6 bases; nucleotides outside the gene matches: 10. CDR3 size: 16 residues. The CDR3 reads CASSPGQGLGAGELFF. The CDR3 DNA sequence: TGTGCCAGCAGCCCCGGACAGGGGCTCGGCGCCGGGGAGCTGTTTTTT.

This clonotype was found a few times. V gene TRBV19 combines with J gene TRBJ2-1, with TRBD2 identical over 13 bases. Looked up from germline, CDR1 is LNHDA and CDR2 is SQIVND (reference sequence). V lost 0 bases to trimming and J lost 9 bases; unmatched junction nucleotides: 5. The CDR3 consists of 16 residues. CDR3 region: CASSIDETSGRFEQFF. The DNA of the CDR3 is TGTGCCAGTAGTATAGATGAGACTAGCGGGAGGTTTGAGCAGTTCTTC.

The sample holds many counts of this clonotype. The genes are TRBV2 and TRBJ1-1, with no clear D. This CDR3 has 11 amino acids. Germline V CDR1 and CDR2: SNHLY, FYNNEI. Trimming removed 7 bases from V and 1 base from J, with 4 bases in between. The chain's CDR3 is CASIRNTEAFF. In nucleotides, the CDR3 is TGTGCCAGCATCAGGAACACTGAAGCTTTCTTT.

This clonotype was counted a few times. This chain joins TRBV12-3 or TRBV12-4 and TRBJ1-1, with 7 bases identical to TRBD1. V shed 5 bases, J shed 4 bases, and the junction held 4 bases outside the gene matches. This CDR3 region has 13 residues. The CDR3 DNA follows: TGTGCCAGCAGTGGTGACAGGGCCACTGAAGCTTTCTTT. Protein: CASSGDRATEAFF.

This clonotype was counted at least ten times. This rearrangement joins TRBV3-1 to TRBJ1-1; no definite D call. The ends were cut back, 3 bases at V and 2 bases at J, with 13 bases in the middle. CDR1 LGHDT and CDR2 YNNKEL come from the germline V gene (reference sequence). The CDR3 is 15 residues long. The CDR3 loop reads CASSHAWALNTEAFF. In DNA, the CDR3 is TGTGCCAGCAGCCATGCCTGGGCGCTTAACACTGAAGCTTTCTTT.

At least ten counts were recorded for this clonotype. This rearrangement joins TRBV12-5 to TRBJ2-1; the D is unclear. CDR1 LGHNT and CDR2 FRNRAP come from the germline V gene. The germline V and J ends were trimmed by 6 bases and 12 bases, with 15 bases remaining between them. The CDR3 consists of 12 residues. CDR3 DNA: TGTGCTAGTGGCACAGCAGGTTCGGGGCAGTTCTTC. The encoded protein is CASGTAGSGQFF.

This clonotype showed up many times. The chain has TRBV28 and TRBJ1-5, with D possibly matching TRBD1 (6 bases). The CDR3 extends over 14 amino acids. Germline CDR1 MDHEN, CDR2 SYDVKM. Between the trimmed V and J ends, which lost 5 bases and 7 bases, there was a span of 15 bases. CDR3: CASSLSGGWQPQHF. CDR3 sequence (DNA): TGTGCCAGCAGTCTGAGTGGGGGCTGGCAGCCCCAGCATTTT.

This clonotype was detected ten times or more. The rearrangement uses TRBV11-2 and TRBJ1-1, with TRBD1 identical over 11 bases. The CDR3 spans 16 residues. Germline assignment: CDR1 SGHAT and CDR2 FQNNGV. The V gene end was trimmed by 4 bases and the J gene end by 7 bases; junction bases not matched to a gene: 11. The CDR3 region has the DNA TGTGCCAGCAGCTACAAAGGGGGGACAGGGGGGTATGAAGCTTTCTTT. Translating it yields CASSYKGGTGGYEAFF.

This clonotype was recorded at least ten times. The V call is TRBV5-1, the J call TRBJ2-1; TRBD2 matches 12 bases. Losses at the gene ends were 4 bases for V and 6 bases for J; bases not matched to a gene: 11. CDR1 SGHRS and CDR2 YFSETQ come from the germline V gene. The CDR3 extends over 17 amino acids. The CDR3 DNA reads as TGCGCCAGCAGCACGACTAGCGGGAGAAGATTGGGCAATGAGCAGTTCTTC. Translating it yields CASSTTSGRRLGNEQFF. The whole variable domain, filled in from reference TRBV5-1 and TRBJ2-1, reads KAGVTQTPRYLIKTRGQQVTLSCSPISGHRSVSWYQQTPGQGLQFLFEYFSETQRNKGNFPGRFSGRQFSNSRSEMNVSTLELGDSALYLCASSTTSGRRLGNEQFFGPGTRLTVL.

This clonotype was seen ten or more times. This rearrangement joins TRBV19 to TRBJ1-1, with D maybe TRBD1 (5 bases). This CDR3 is 14 amino acids long. Germline V gene lookup returns CDR1 LNHDA and CDR2 SQIVND (reference sequence). Trimming took 4 bases from V and 1 from J, leaving 10 bases between them. Here the CDR3 reads CASSRGRKNTEAFF. The CDR3 coding sequence is TGTGCCAGTAGTAGGGGACGGAAGAACACTGAAGCTTTCTTT.

V and J are TRBV7-6 and TRBJ2-4; 9 bases map to TRBD1. This CDR3 spans 14 amino acids. The V gene end was trimmed by 5 bases and the J gene end by 8 bases; junction bases not matched to a gene: 7. Germline assignment: CDR1 SGHVS and CDR2 FNYEAQ. The CDR3 coding sequence is TGTGCCAGCAGCGAACAGGGGGCGGGAGACATTCAGTACTTC. Translation gives CASSEQGAGDIQYF. The full variable domain, rest sourced from reference TRBV7-6 and TRBJ2-4, is GAGVSQSPRYKVTKRGQDVALRCDPISGHVSLYWYRQALGQGPEFLTYFNYEAQQDKSGLPNDRFSAERPEGSISTLTIQRTEQRDSAMYRCASSEQGAGDIQYFGAGTRLSVL.

This clonotype was detected ten times or more. CDR3 loop: CASSGGENTEAFF. The CDR3 DNA reads as TGTGCCAGCAGCGGGGGGGAGAACACTGAAGCTTTCTTT. V gene TRBV6-1 combines with J gene TRBJ1-1; D perhaps matches TRBD1 (5 bases). The germline V gene has CDR1 MNHNS and CDR2 SASEGT. Trimming stripped 6 bases from V and 1 base from J, with 9 bases between. CDR3 length equals 13 residues.

This clonotype has a handful of counts. This chain joins TRBV19 and TRBJ2-3; no clear D. CDR1 and CDR2 from the germline V gene are LNHDA and SQIVND (reference sequence). Trimming removed 7 bases from V and 4 bases from J, with 18 bases in between. CDR3 length equals 15 residues. The chain's CDR3 is CASTAEAHSADTQYF. The CDR3 DNA reads TGTGCCAGTACCGCCGAGGCCCACTCGGCAGATACGCAGTATTTT.

This clonotype appeared many times. The V call is TRBV4-1, the J call TRBJ1-2; 9 bases match TRBD1. With V trimmed by 4 bases and J by 8 bases, 8 bases remained unmatched. The CDR3 contains 14 residues. The germline CDR1 and CDR2 sequences are MGHRA and YSYEKL. This chain's CDR3 is CASSPSGQGKGYTF. In nucleotides, the CDR3 is TGCGCCAGCAGCCCAAGCGGACAGGGGAAGGGCTACACCTTC.

This clonotype was detected ten times or more. This chain joins TRBV12-3 or TRBV12-4 and TRBJ1-1, with D unclear. The CDR3 sequence is 13 residues long. V was clipped by 4 bases and J by 1 base, with 7 bases between them. The CDR3 sequence: CASSWTQNTEAFF. The CDR3 nucleotides read TGTGCCAGCAGTTGGACCCAGAACACTGAAGCTTTCTTT.